This T cell receptor beta chain was found in a study of tumor-infiltrating lymphocytes in primary liver carcinoma (dated by TCRdb to the late 2010s). As for the study more broadly: The five patients, three men and two women aged 30 to 69 years, had hepatocellular carcinoma (four) or combined HCC and intrahepatic cholangiocarcinoma (one). The tumors of the five patients were staged as T1-T3 N0M0, with maximum diameters ranging from roughly 4 to 10 cm. Each sample produced about 3.5 to 7.13 million productive TCRbeta reads, and read depth showed no significant difference between tissue types. The study combined TCRbeta repertoire sequencing, expression microarrays and whole-exome sequencing across five regions of each liver tumor, with adjacent normal tissue and blood. A total of 35 specimens from 5 patients went through TCRbeta repertoire sequencing, namely 25 tumor regions, 5 adjacent noncancerous liver tissues and 5 peripheral blood samples. The 25 or so tumor region samples were profiled with Agilent mRNA microarrays so that TCRbeta repertoire diversity could be related to the local molecular phenotype. Repertoires from technical replicates were highly reproducible, with mean shared-clone rates roughly 0.89 and correlation coefficients above 0.95.

A constant-region primer and ProtoScript II reverse transcriptase were used to reverse-transcribe TCRbeta-specific cDNA from around 540 ng total RNA. Three nested multiplex PCR rounds, following a slightly modified ARM-PCR procedure, were used to build the TCRbeta libraries. The first two PCR rounds used multiplex TRBV1-TRBV30 forward primers with a Cbeta reverse primer, each for 10 cycles. Sample barcodes and Illumina adapters were added in a final 25-cycle PCR using Deep VentR polymerase. Before sequencing, amplicons between 200 and 500 bp were purified from gel using a QIAquick gel extraction kit. TCRbeta amplicons were sequenced on an Illumina HiSeq 2500 with 250-bp paired-end reads. On the study's bioinformatics: Trimmomatic v0.33 was used to quality-trim the reads, and FLASH v1.2.11 was used to merge paired reads so that full CDR3 sequences could be recovered. V, D and J germline segments were assigned to the rearranged TCRbeta sequences by MiGEC v1.2.1b. Clonotype statistics and Shannon-Wiener diversity indices were computed with VDJtools v1.0.0. To cut down on sampling bias, every analysis after diversity analysis relied on just the 250 most abundant clonotypes from each sample. The public sequencing data were trimmed at Q25 with fastp and processed into clonotypes with MiXCR by TCRdb, which kept only in-frame beta chains. CDR3 protein sequences are deduplicated, and each keeps its most common genes and DNA. The V and J calls were determined by TCRdb, not by the authors. This sample comprises about 210,000 distinct CDR3 sequences, about 85% of them detected only once. The ten largest clonotypes hold over 15% of the sample.

From the cysteine through the phenylalanine, the CDR3 covers 14 amino acids. Only CDR3 DNA remains: 42 bases, in frame from the first base. The V and J ends are trimmed by 7 bases and 6 bases, leaving 17 bases between them. In the germline V gene (reference sequence), CDR1 corresponds to SGHKS and CDR2 to YYEKEE. Without any cell sorting, total RNA and DNA were co-extracted from roughly 20-30 mg of bulk tissue using the AllPrep DNA/RNA mini kit. Surgical resection was performed in China between late 2015 and 2016 on about 5 patients with histopathologically diagnosed primary liver carcinoma. Chronic HBV infection was present in the patients, and the patients were treatment-naive at sampling. Five spatially separated regions were sampled from each tumor: the superior, inferior, left-lateral and right-lateral poles, plus the tumor centre. More than 90% viable tumor cells were found by histology in every tumor sample. Fresh tumor and adjacent tissue pieces were bisected; one half was stored in RNAlater at -80°C, the other sent for histology.

Here is what the overall study found, with its caveats: Just about 8-25% of top clones turned up in all five regions of a tumor, which suggests spatial heterogeneity among tumor-infiltrating T cells. With just four or five patients in the study, the authors point out that the findings should be validated in a larger study. Repertoire overlap was found to be higher between tumor regions (mean around 35%) than between tumor-adjacent (around 17%) or tumor-blood (around 14%) pairs, consistent with antigen-driven expansion. A significantly larger repertoire fraction was made up by the top 250 clones in tumors than in blood (p = 0.039). Because sequencing covered only the TCR beta chain and unpaired alpha chains were not captured, true repertoire diversity is likely underestimated. Since the samples were bulk and unsorted, there was no way to compare CD4+ and CD8+ T cell repertoires.

Remarks on this clonotype: Its antigen target is currently unknown. Base qualities are not recorded, but no much larger clone differs from it by a single base.

Input material: tumor tissue from primary liver carcinoma. The source of this sequence is a middle-aged man with primary liver carcinoma and hepatitis B virus infection. The chain couples TRBV5-5 to TRBJ1-5, with TRBD1 perhaps the D gene, on 6 matching bases. The bases are TGTGCCAGCTACTGGGGGGCCCTACCTCAGCCCCAGCATTTT. Its product reads: CASYWGALPQPQHF.